A selection of T cell receptor beta chains follows, all from one sample in a study of cytomegalovirus exposure and HLA in healthy donors. Repertoires were generated with immunoSEQ multiplex PCR, while TCRdb's copy carries only in-frame clones and drops some. The table lists tens of thousands of clones, around 80% of them singletons. The sample taken for sequencing was PBMCs. The receptors come from a man between 25 and 39 years old in good health and CMV-seronegative. Both conserved end residues are part of each CDR3. Each record gives: D gene, V gene, clone size, J gene, CDR3 DNA, CDR3 protein. The D gene is left open where the match is weak. Size values are once, few and many counts, or a class for expanded clones, and some rows have none.

D gene: TRBD1
V gene: TRBV4-1
clone size: NA
J gene: TRBJ1-2
CDR3 DNA: TGCGCCAGCAGCCGAGCAGGGGGCAACTATGGCTACACCTTC
CDR3 protein: CASSRAGGNYGYTF

D gene: TRBD1
V gene: TRBV11-2
clone size: NA
J gene: TRBJ2-1
CDR3 DNA: TGTGCCAGCAGCTTTGGACAGGGGAATGAGCAGTTCTTC
CDR3 protein: CASSFGQGNEQFF

D gene: NA
V gene: TRBV4-2
clone size: few
J gene: TRBJ2-7
CDR3 DNA: TGTGCCAGCAGCCAAGTAGGCGGTACCTACGAGCAGTACTTC
CDR3 protein: CASSQVGGTYEQYF

D gene: TRBD1
V gene: TRBV5-1
clone size: once
J gene: TRBJ2-6
CDR3 DNA: TGCGCCAGCAGCTTGGACGGACAGGGAAGTCGTGGGGCCAACGTCCTGACTTTC
CDR3 protein: CASSLDGQGSRGANVLTF

D gene: TRBD1
V gene: TRBV6-4
clone size: few
J gene: TRBJ1-3
CDR3 DNA: TGTGCCAGCAGTGAGGGACAGGCCTCTGGAAACACCATATATTTT
CDR3 protein: CASSEGQASGNTIYF

D gene: NA
V gene: TRBV27
clone size: NA
J gene: TRBJ1-2
CDR3 DNA: TGTGCCAGCAGTCGCGACAGTAACTATGGCTACACCTTC
CDR3 protein: CASSRDSNYGYTF

D gene: NA
V gene: TRBV4-2
clone size: NA
J gene: TRBJ2-7
CDR3 DNA: TGTGCCAGCAGCCCAGAAGCGGGCGAGAGGGAACTCGAGCAGTACTTC
CDR3 protein: CASSPEAGERELEQYF

D gene: NA
V gene: TRBV5-6
clone size: NA
J gene: TRBJ2-1
CDR3 DNA: TGTGCCAGCAGCAACGGACTCCTCATGGATGGAGGGCAGTTCTTC
CDR3 protein: CASSNGLLMDGGQFF

D gene: NA
V gene: TRBV6-5
clone size: NA
J gene: TRBJ1-3
CDR3 DNA: TGTGCCAGCAGTTACTCGGAGGGATCCTCTGGAAACACCATATATTTT
CDR3 protein: CASSYSEGSSGNTIYF

D gene: TRBD1
V gene: TRBV5-5
clone size: NA
J gene: TRBJ1-2
CDR3 DNA: TGTGCCAGCAGCGGGATCGGGACAGGCGATCTCTATGGCTACACCTTC
CDR3 protein: CASSGIGTGDLYGYTF

D gene: NA
V gene: TRBV11-2
clone size: NA
J gene: TRBJ2-3
CDR3 DNA: TGTGCCAGCAGCTTATTTGTAGCAGATACGCAGTATTTT
CDR3 protein: CASSLFVADTQYF

D gene: TRBD1
V gene: TRBV29-1
clone size: NA
J gene: TRBJ1-2
CDR3 DNA: TGCAGCGGAACAGGGGCGAAGGGCTACACCTTC
CDR3 protein: CSGTGAKGYTF

D gene: NA
V gene: TRBV5-1
clone size: NA
J gene: TRBJ1-1
CDR3 DNA: TGCGCCAGCAGCACCGGGGGAAACACTGAAGCTTTCTTT
CDR3 protein: CASSTGGNTEAFF

D gene: NA
V gene: TRBV10-2
clone size: NA
J gene: TRBJ1-2
CDR3 DNA: TGCGCCAGCAGCGCGAATCTCACGCCCTACTATGGCTACACCTTC
CDR3 protein: CASSANLTPYYGYTF

D gene: NA
V gene: TRBV30
clone size: NA
J gene: TRBJ2-2
CDR3 DNA: TGTGCCTCCGCGAGCGGGAACACCGGGGAGCTGTTTTTT
CDR3 protein: CASASGNTGELFF

D gene: NA
V gene: TRBV30
clone size: NA
J gene: TRBJ1-6
CDR3 DNA: TGTGCCTGGAATTACAGGGATTTGTCACCCCTCCACTTT
CDR3 protein: CAWNYRDLSPLHF

D gene: TRBD2
V gene: TRBV9
clone size: NA
J gene: TRBJ2-7
CDR3 DNA: TGTGCCAGCAGCGCCCCCGGGGGGGGGTACGAGCAGTACTTC
CDR3 protein: CASSAPGGGYEQYF

D gene: TRBD1
V gene: TRBV7-8
clone size: NA
J gene: TRBJ2-1
CDR3 DNA: TGTGCCAGCAGCTTATCCGGGACAGAGTACAATGAGCAGTTCTTC
CDR3 protein: CASSLSGTEYNEQFF

D gene: TRBD2
V gene: TRBV5-4
clone size: NA
J gene: TRBJ2-5
CDR3 DNA: TGTGCCAGCAGCTTACCCCAGCCTGGAGCGGGACAAGAGACCCAGTACTTC
CDR3 protein: CASSLPQPGAGQETQYF

D gene: NA
V gene: TRBV18
clone size: NA
J gene: TRBJ2-2
CDR3 DNA: TGTGCCAGCTCACCCCGCACCGGGGAGCTGTTTTTT
CDR3 protein: CASSPRTGELFF

D gene: TRBD2
V gene: TRBV5-4
clone size: NA
J gene: TRBJ2-3
CDR3 DNA: TGTGCCAGCAGCGTAAAAGCGGGAGGGGTCACAGATACGCAGTATTTT
CDR3 protein: CASSVKAGGVTDTQYF

D gene: NA
V gene: TRBV6-1
clone size: NA
J gene: TRBJ1-1
CDR3 DNA: TGTGCCAGCACCCCCGGACACGCCGGGAACACTGAAGCTTTCTTT
CDR3 protein: CASTPGHAGNTEAFF

D gene: TRBD2
V gene: TRBV4-2
clone size: NA
J gene: TRBJ2-5
CDR3 DNA: TGTGCCAGCAGCCGGACTAGCGGGAGGGCTGAGACCCAGTACTTC
CDR3 protein: CASSRTSGRAETQYF

D gene: NA
V gene: TRBV12-5
clone size: NA
J gene: TRBJ2-2
CDR3 DNA: TGTGCTAGTGGTTTGGCCAGGCCGAACACCGGGGAGCTGTTTTTT
CDR3 protein: CASGLARPNTGELFF

D gene: NA
V gene: TRBV18
clone size: NA
J gene: TRBJ1-1
CDR3 DNA: TGTGCCAGCTCACCGGGCAGGGCCCGGAACACTGAAGCTTTCTTT
CDR3 protein: CASSPGRARNTEAFF

D gene: TRBD1
V gene: TRBV14
clone size: NA
J gene: TRBJ2-3
CDR3 DNA: TGTGCCAGCAGGGGCGAGGGACAGGGAAGGGCCAGGCCTAGCACAGATACGCAGTATTTT
CDR3 protein: CASRGEGQGRARPSTDTQYF

D gene: TRBD2
V gene: TRBV4-2
clone size: once
J gene: TRBJ2-5
CDR3 DNA: TGTGCCAGCAGCACCCATGGGGCGGGGGGACAAGAGACCCAGTACTTC
CDR3 protein: CASSTHGAGGQETQYF

D gene: TRBD2
V gene: TRBV28
clone size: NA
J gene: TRBJ2-1
CDR3 DNA: TGTGCCGCCTACCCTAGCGGGAGGTACAATGAGCAGTTCTTC
CDR3 protein: CAAYPSGRYNEQFF

D gene: NA
V gene: TRBV18
clone size: NA
J gene: TRBJ1-2
CDR3 DNA: TGTGCCAGCCATCACCGTGGGGGGAATGGTGGCTACACCTTC
CDR3 protein: CASHHRGGNGGYTF

D gene: NA
V gene: TRBV5-6
clone size: NA
J gene: TRBJ2-7
CDR3 DNA: TGTGCCAGCAGGAGATTGGGAGACTACGAGCAGTACTTC
CDR3 protein: CASRRLGDYEQYF

D gene: TRBD1
V gene: TRBV27
clone size: NA
J gene: TRBJ2-1
CDR3 DNA: TGTGCCAGCAGTTCATCTTCTTCAGGACAGGGATACAATGAGCAGTTCTTC
CDR3 protein: CASSSSSSGQGYNEQFF

D gene: NA
V gene: TRBV27
clone size: NA
J gene: TRBJ2-4
CDR3 DNA: TGTGCCAGCAGCGCCCAAGGGAGAATTCAGTACTTC
CDR3 protein: CASSAQGRIQYF

D gene: NA
V gene: TRBV5-1
clone size: few
J gene: TRBJ1-4
CDR3 DNA: TGCGCCAGCAGCTTGAAGGAGACTAATGAAAAACTGTTTTTT
CDR3 protein: CASSLKETNEKLFF

D gene: NA
V gene: TRBV5-1
clone size: NA
J gene: TRBJ2-1
CDR3 DNA: TGCGCCAGCAGCCCGGACTCCCTCAGGCAGTTCTTC
CDR3 protein: CASSPDSLRQFF

D gene: NA
V gene: TRBV4-3
clone size: NA
J gene: TRBJ2-6
CDR3 DNA: TGCGCCAGCAGCCAAGGGGGGCCTGGGGCCAACGTCCTGACTTTC
CDR3 protein: CASSQGGPGANVLTF

D gene: TRBD1
V gene: TRBV6-5
clone size: NA
J gene: TRBJ1-5
CDR3 DNA: TGTGCCAGCAGCCGGACAGGGGCTTATCGGCCCCAGCATTTT
CDR3 protein: CASSRTGAYRPQHF

D gene: NA
V gene: TRBV15
clone size: NA
J gene: TRBJ2-7
CDR3 DNA: TGTGCCACCAGCAGAGAGTCGGCAATACTACCTGGGGGGGAGCAGTACTTC
CDR3 protein: CATSRESAILPGGEQYF